These 8 T cell receptor beta chains came from one sample sequenced in a study of cytomegalovirus exposure and HLA in healthy donors. The PCR used 60 Vbeta and 13 Jbeta primers. Clones were sequenced by immunoSEQ multiplex PCR, and TCRdb holds only the in-frame ones, with some missing. This sample yields about 150,000 clones, of which 74% are seen a single time; roughly 2.2% belongs to the top ten. Sequenced sample: PBMCs. The receptors come from a man aged 25-45 years in good health and CMV-seronegative.

This clone was counted only a few times. The chain employs TRBV4-2 and TRBJ2-3; D possibly corresponds to TRBD2 (7 bases). This CDR3 is built from 18 residues. Trimming stripped 0 bases from V and 4 bases from J, with 20 bases between. Germline V lookup: CDR1 LGHNA, CDR2 YNFKEQ. In nucleotides, the CDR3 is TGTGCCAGCAGCCAAGATCAGGCGAGGGGGGGCGGAGCAGATACGCAGTATTTT. Its translation: CASSQDQARGGGADTQYF.

J is TRBJ2-7 and V is TRBV27, with a possible D match to TRBD1 (6 bases). V lost 6 bases, J lost 6 bases, and 18 bases lay in between. CDR3 length: 14 amino acids. Germline V lookup: CDR1 MNHEY, CDR2 SMNVEV (reference sequence). CDR3 coding DNA: TGTGCCAGCAGCCCCGGGACACCTGGTTTCGAGCAGTACTTC. This sequence encodes CASSPGTPGFEQYF.

The chain has TRBV2 and TRBJ2-7; the match to TRBD1 covers 8 bases. V lost 2 bases and J lost 3; bases outside the gene matches: 9. CDR3 length: 16 amino acids. Germline V gene lookup returns CDR1 SNHLY and CDR2 FYNNEI. CDR3 amino acids: CASSEMVTGANYEQYF. In DNA form, the CDR3 reads TGTGCCAGCAGTGAAATGGTGACAGGGGCTAACTACGAGCAGTACTTC.

The rearrangement uses TRBV19 and TRBJ2-1, with a weak D call TRBD1 (6 bases). Deletions cut 5 bases from V and 10 bases from J, with 12 bases between. The CDR3 has 12 residues. Germline V lookup: CDR1 LNHDA, CDR2 SQIVND (reference sequence). The CDR3 is CASSLQGSEQFF. CDR3 bases: TGTGCCAGTAGTCTTCAGGGGTCGGAGCAGTTCTTC.

The rearrangement joins TRBV28 to TRBJ1-2; D possibly corresponds to TRBD1 (5 bases). V was cut by 6 bases and J by 7 bases, with 9 bases left in between. This CDR3 is 11 amino acids long. Germline CDR1 reads MDHEN; CDR2 reads SYDVKM. The CDR3: CASSVGGGYTF. Written as DNA, the CDR3 is TGTGCCAGCAGCGTGGGGGGTGGCTACACCTTC.

The chain recombines TRBV28 with TRBJ1-1; D is unresolved. Trimming removed 5 bases at V and 5 bases at J, with 12 bases between. The CDR3 is made up of 13 amino acids. Germline V CDR1 and CDR2: MDHEN, SYDVKM. Written as DNA, the CDR3 is TGTGCCAGCAGTCGGGCAGCGGGGACTGAAGCTTTCTTT. Its translation is CASSRAAGTEAFF.

V is TRBV5-6 and J is TRBJ1-4; 9 bases are a match to TRBD1. The trim removed 4 bases at V and 7 bases at J, leaving 8 bases unmatched. Germline CDR1 reads SGHDT; CDR2 reads YYEEEE. CDR3 length: 15 residues. The CDR3 protein is CASSEGQGLGEKLFF. Written as DNA, the CDR3 is TGTGCCAGCAGCGAGGGACAGGGATTGGGTGAAAAACTGTTTTTT.

The J gene is TRBJ1-1, the V gene TRBV29-1; D gene uncertain. CDR3 length equals 10 residues. Germline-derived CDR1 and CDR2 are SQVTM and ANQGSEA. Trimming removed 3 bases from V and 11 bases from J, with 10 bases in between. CDR3 protein: CSVDPGAAFF. CDR3 DNA: TGCAGCGTTGATCCAGGTGCCGCTTTCTTT.